This is a list of T cell receptor beta chains from one sample in a study of T cells after yellow fever vaccination. Each CDR3 protein gets one entry after TCRdb re-called the 5' RACE reads with MiXCR. The sample includes roughly 330,000 distinct CDR3 sequences, approximately 7% of them seen just once. The sequencing used PBMCs, collected about 49 days after the first yellow fever vaccination. These receptors were obtained from a man aged 18-30 years who received the YFV17D yellow fever vaccine. CDR3s include the opening cysteine and the closing phenylalanine or tryptophan. D genes are given only for firm matches. Part of the rows lack a size; the others show once, few, many or a class for expanded clones.

J gene	D gene	V gene	clone size	CDR3 DNA	CDR3 protein
TRBJ2-3	TRBD1	TRBV27	NA	TGTGCCAGCAGCAGGACAGGGATCCAAGGGACCACAGATACGCAGTATTTT	CASSRTGIQGTTDTQYF
TRBJ1-4	NA	TRBV12-3/TRBV12-4	few	TGTGCCAGCAGCCGGACTGGTGAAAAACTGTTTTTT	CASSRTGEKLFF
TRBJ2-3	NA	TRBV7-9	NA	TGTGCCAGCAGCTCGAAGATCAGATGGAAGGATACGCAGTATTTT	CASSSKIRWKDTQYF
TRBJ2-2	TRBD2	TRBV7-2	NA	TGTGCCAGCAGCTTTTGGACTAGAGGCGGGGAGCTGTTTTTT	CASSFWTRGGELFF
TRBJ2-3	TRBD2	TRBV28	NA	TGTGCCAGCAGTTCGGGACTAGCCCCGGATACGCAGTATTTT	CASSSGLAPDTQYF
TRBJ1-1	TRBD1	TRBV5-1	NA	TGCGCCAGCGCCCGGGACCCAACAGGGGACACTGAAGCTTTCTTT	CASARDPTGDTEAFF
TRBJ2-3	NA	TRBV28	NA	TGTGCCAGCAGTTCCCCCCCGGGATTCACAGATACGCAGTATTTT	CASSSPPGFTDTQYF
TRBJ2-2	TRBD1	TRBV7-3	NA	TGTGCCAGCAGCTTATATGGACAGGACACCGGGGAGCTGTTTTTT	CASSLYGQDTGELFF
TRBJ2-5	TRBD1	TRBV7-8	NA	TGTGCCAGCAGCGAGGGGGACAGACAAGAGACCCAGTACTTC	CASSEGDRQETQYF
TRBJ2-1	TRBD2	TRBV7-9	few	TGTGCCAGCAGCTCCGCGGGACTAGTCTTCGTGGATGAGCAGTTCTTC	CASSSAGLVFVDEQFF
TRBJ2-1	TRBD1	TRBV15	few	TGTGCCACCAGCAGCTACCCCAGGGGGTTCTTGAGCTCCTACAATGAGCAGTTCTTC	CATSSYPRGFLSSYNEQFF
TRBJ2-2	NA	TRBV19	NA	TGTGCCAGTAGCCTCTCCAGGTGGGGAAGATACACCGGGGAGCTGTTTTTT	CASSLSRWGRYTGELFF
TRBJ1-1	NA	TRBV12-3/TRBV12-4	few	TGTGCCAGCAGGATACAGTTGAACACTGAAGCTTTCTTT	CASRIQLNTEAFF
TRBJ2-7	TRBD2	TRBV12-3/TRBV12-4	many	TGTGCCAGCAGTCCGACCCGGGGGGGAGGCGAGCAGTACTTC	CASSPTRGGGEQYF
TRBJ2-2	NA	TRBV9	NA	TGTGCCAGCAGCGTTGGGCGGAGTCTTCCCGGGGAGCTGTTTTTT	CASSVGRSLPGELFF
TRBJ1-1	NA	TRBV12-3/TRBV12-4	many	TGTGCCAGCAGTTTACAGGCAGGGAAGGGTGAGTCCACTGAAGCTTTCTTT	CASSLQAGKGESTEAFF
TRBJ1-5	NA	TRBV7-9	NA	TGTGCCAGCAGCTCTGGTAGGGGCCTCCCGGATCAGCCCCAGCATTTT	CASSSGRGLPDQPQHF
TRBJ2-2	NA	TRBV6-5	NA	TGTGCCAGCAGTTACTCGAGGGGCCAACGGCCGTTTTTT	CASSYSRGQRPFF
TRBJ2-2	NA	TRBV9	few	TGTGCCAGCAGCTTTACGGAGGCCGGGGAGCTGTTTTTT	CASSFTEAGELFF
TRBJ2-5	NA	TRBV12-3/TRBV12-4	few	TGTGCCAGCAGTTTAGATGTCGTCTCGGAGACCCAGTACTTC	CASSLDVVSETQYF
TRBJ2-3	TRBD1	TRBV5-4	NA	TGTGCCAGCAGCAAAGGGACAGAACCCTCTTTT	CASSKGTEPSF
TRBJ2-5	NA	TRBV5-1	many	TGCGCCAGCAGCTTCTCACTTCAAGAGACCCAGTACTTC	CASSFSLQETQYF
TRBJ2-1	NA	TRBV28	NA	TGTGCCAGCAGTCAAACTGCAGGGGAGCGGTACAATGAGCAGTTCTTC	CASSQTAGERYNEQFF
TRBJ1-1	TRBD1	TRBV4-1	few	TGCGCCAGCAGCCAATTCGACAGGGAGGTCGCTGAAGCTTTCTTT	CASSQFDREVAEAFF
TRBJ2-3	TRBD1	TRBV24-1	few	TGTGCCACCAGTGATTCACCGGGACAGGGATTGGATACGCAGTATTTT	CATSDSPGQGLDTQYF
TRBJ2-1	NA	TRBV7-2	many	TGTGCCAGCAGCTTAGCTGTGTACAATGAGCAGTTCTTC	CASSLAVYNEQFF
TRBJ1-2	TRBD1	TRBV4-1	many	TGCGCCAGCAGCCCCAAGGGGGCGAACTATGGCTACACCTTC	CASSPKGANYGYTF
TRBJ2-5	TRBD2	TRBV24-1	few	TGTGCCACCAGTGAACATGAACTAGCGGGGGGGCCGAAAGAGACCCAGTACTTC	CATSEHELAGGPKETQYF
TRBJ2-2	NA	TRBV24-1	few	TGTGCCATCGGTGCGGGTTATAACACCGGGGAGCTGTTTTTT	CAIGAGYNTGELFF
TRBJ2-3	NA	TRBV6-2/TRBV6-3	few	TGTGCCAGCAGTTACGGTCTCTCCGGGACGCAGTATTTT	CASSYGLSGTQYF
TRBJ1-5	TRBD1	TRBV27	NA	TGTGCCAGCAGTCCGGGACAGGGCTACGCTAGCAATCAGCCCCAGCATTTT	CASSPGQGYASNQPQHF
TRBJ1-1	NA	TRBV12-3/TRBV12-4	few	TGTGCCAGCAGCTTTAGAGCCGGGGCGACTGAAGCTTTCTTT	CASSFRAGATEAFF